These 5 T cell receptor beta chains were sequenced from one sample in a study of T cell responses to AZD1222 COVID-19 vaccine. Sequenced by immunoSEQ multiplex PCR; TCRdb stores in-frame clones only, minus some. The repertoire consists of 130,000 to 150,000 clones, with 85% to 90% occurring once and the leading ten covering about 1.5%. The sequencing used peripheral blood, collected on day 0 of AZD1222 vaccination. Source of these receptors: an adult in good health.

This clone has just a few counts. This rearrangement joins TRBV28 to TRBJ1-6; D remains unclear. Germline V gives CDR1 MDHEN, CDR2 SYDVKM. The CDR3 has 15 amino acids. The V end was cut by 6 bases, the J end by 8 bases, with 17 bases between. The CDR3 DNA is TGTGCCAGCAGCGCAACCGGACGCCGTTATTCACCCCTCCACTTT. Translating gives CASSATGRRYSPLHF.

This chain connects TRBV6-5 to TRBJ1-1, with a weak D call TRBD1 (5 bases). The CDR3 length is 15 residues. The V gene's germline CDR1 is MNHEY and CDR2 SVGAGI. Trimming stripped 0 bases from V and 3 bases from J, with 11 bases between. As DNA, the CDR3 is TGTGCCAGCAGTTACTCTAACGGGGCCTACACTGAAGCTTTCTTT. Translating gives CASSYSNGAYTEAFF.

The chain recombines TRBV19 with TRBJ1-6, with D unclear. Trimming took 6 bases from V and 7 from J, leaving 10 bases between them. The CDR3 spans 13 residues. CDR1 is LNHDA, CDR2 SQIVND, per germline (reference sequence). CDR3 nucleotide sequence: TGTGCCAGTAGAGCAGAGATGAATTCACCCCTCCACTTT. It codes for CASRAEMNSPLHF.

The table lists this clone with a count of one. V and J are TRBV5-1 and TRBJ1-2; 9 bases align to TRBD1. The trim removed 4 bases at V and 2 bases at J, leaving 6 bases unmatched. Germline-derived CDR1 and CDR2 are SGHRS and YFSETQ. This CDR3 region has 15 residues. The chain's CDR3 is CASSPGQGINYGYTF. The CDR3 region has the DNA TGCGCCAGCAGCCCGGGACAGGGAATAAACTATGGCTACACCTTC.

J is TRBJ1-6 and V is TRBV18; 7 bases agree with TRBD1. The V gene end was trimmed by 1 base and the J gene end by 0 bases; junction bases not matched to a gene: 9. Germline V gene data show CDR1 as KGHSH and CDR2 as LQKENI. The CDR3 is 19 amino acids. CDR3 residues: CASSPLMRQGSSYNSPLHF. CDR3 DNA: TGTGCCAGCTCACCACTCATGAGACAGGGAAGCTCCTATAATTCACCCCTCCACTTT.